This TCR beta chain was obtained from a study of blood T cell repertoires in COVID-19. Trimming shortened V by 4 bases and J by 1 base, and 13 bases separated the two germline ends. This CDR3 spans 16 amino acids. Germline CDR1 is SGHTA and CDR2 is FQGNSA. Under the authors' procedure: Estimation of nucleated cell counts was performed using reference gene primer amplification. The method was immunoSEQ multiplex PCR; TCRdb's version includes in-frame clones alone and lacks a portion of them. The V and J calls and clone size come from that table; D and trimming were worked out from the DNA. The sample has more than 150,000 clones; around 86% are singletons.

The V gene is TRBV7-2, the J gene TRBJ2-2, with D unresolved. The clonotype comes from a man in his forties with active or convalescent COVID-19. The sample comprised peripheral blood. The CDR3 loop reads CASSSTFFVNTGELFF. The CDR3 DNA sequence: TGTGCCAGCAGCTCCACATTCTTTGTGAACACCGGGGAGCTGTTTTTT.